This TCR beta chain is from a study of control samples from healthy donors and cancer patients. The protocol was immunoSEQ multiplex PCR, while the TCRdb copy is restricted to in-frame clones and leaves out a portion. This sample has about 90,000 clones, with about nine tenths found just once. CDR3 length: 12 residues. Germline CDR1 is SGDLS and CDR2 is YYNGEE. V was cut by 5 bases and J by 4 bases, with 6 bases left in between. This clonotype was sampled from a woman younger than 35 in good health. The J gene is TRBJ2-2, the V gene TRBV9; the D gene is possibly TRBD1 (5 bases). Sample: blood. CDR3 residues: CASSQGTGELFF. In nucleotides, the CDR3 is TGTGCCAGCAGTCAGGGCACCGGGGAGCTGTTTTTT.